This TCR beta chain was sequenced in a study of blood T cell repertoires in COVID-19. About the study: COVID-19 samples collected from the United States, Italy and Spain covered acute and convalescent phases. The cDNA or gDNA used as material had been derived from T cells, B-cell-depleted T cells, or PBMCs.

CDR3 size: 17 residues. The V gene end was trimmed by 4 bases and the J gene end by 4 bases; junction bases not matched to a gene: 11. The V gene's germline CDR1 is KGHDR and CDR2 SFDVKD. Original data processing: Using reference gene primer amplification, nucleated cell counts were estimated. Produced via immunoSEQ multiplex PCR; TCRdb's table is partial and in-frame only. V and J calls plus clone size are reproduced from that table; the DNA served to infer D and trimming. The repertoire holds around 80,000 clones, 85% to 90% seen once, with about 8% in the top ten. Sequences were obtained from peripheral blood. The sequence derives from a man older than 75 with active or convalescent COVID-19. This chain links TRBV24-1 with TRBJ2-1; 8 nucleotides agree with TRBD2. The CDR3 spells CATSDPGRGGFYNEQFF. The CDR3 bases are TGTGCCACCAGTGACCCCGGCCGGGGGGGCTTTTACAATGAGCAGTTCTTC.